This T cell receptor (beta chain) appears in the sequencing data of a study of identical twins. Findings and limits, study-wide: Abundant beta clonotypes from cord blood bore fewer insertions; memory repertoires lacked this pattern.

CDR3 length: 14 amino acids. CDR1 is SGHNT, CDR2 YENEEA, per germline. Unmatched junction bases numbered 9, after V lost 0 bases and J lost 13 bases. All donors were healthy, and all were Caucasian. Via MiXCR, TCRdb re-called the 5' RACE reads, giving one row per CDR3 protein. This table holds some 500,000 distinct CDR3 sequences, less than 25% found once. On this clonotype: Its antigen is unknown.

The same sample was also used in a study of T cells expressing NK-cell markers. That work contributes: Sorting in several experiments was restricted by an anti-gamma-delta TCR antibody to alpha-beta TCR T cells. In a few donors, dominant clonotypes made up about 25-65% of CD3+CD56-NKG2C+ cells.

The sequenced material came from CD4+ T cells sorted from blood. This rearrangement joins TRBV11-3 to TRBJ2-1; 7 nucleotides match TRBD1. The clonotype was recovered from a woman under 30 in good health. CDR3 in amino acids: CASSLDRGGAEQFF. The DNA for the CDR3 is TGTGCCAGCAGCTTAGATCGAGGGGGCGCAGAACAGTTCTTC.